The source of this T cell receptor (beta chain) is a study of T cell responses to AZD1222 COVID-19 vaccine. Regarding the study as a whole: Targets within unmutated variant regions were reportedly found for nearly half of spike-specific TCRs. None of the repertoires were sampled until the peak T cell response had passed.

Notes on this clone: The antigen remains undetermined.

Here immunoSEQ multiplex PCR was the method, and the copy in TCRdb shows in-frame clones only, minus some. The sample comprises roughly 150,000 clones, approximately 88% of which are singletons, and 3% to 4% rests with the top ten. Germline V gene lookup returns CDR1 SGHNT and CDR2 YYREEE (reference sequence). V trimming: 0 bases; J trimming: 7 bases; junction bases outside the gene matches: 1. The CDR3 extends over 14 amino acids. The chain combines TRBV5-4 with TRBJ1-6; 7 nucleotides agree with TRBD1. Here the sequenced sample was peripheral blood, taken on day 0 of MenACWY control vaccination. The origin of this receptor is an adult in good health. CDR3: CASSLEGANSPLHF. The CDR3 DNA reads TGTGCCAGCAGCTTGGAGGGGGCCAATTCACCCCTCCACTTT.